Here is one TCR beta chain with its context. Its antigen remains unknown. Clones were sequenced by immunoSEQ multiplex PCR, and TCRdb holds only the in-frame ones, with some missing. The sample lists approximately 52,000 clones; roughly 86% were seen once. The CDR3 has 15 amino acids. Germline values: CDR1 SGDLS, CDR2 YYNGEE. The ends were cut back, 1 base at V and 1 base at J, with 6 bases in the middle. The data derive from a study of T cell responses to AZD1222 COVID-19 vaccine. Study results and caveats: Clonal diversity may have been underestimated, and the donors were mostly white British, with more females than males.

This clonotype originated in an adult who received the AZD1222 COVID-19 vaccine. This chain uses TRBV9 with TRBJ2-6; no clear D gene. The source material was peripheral blood, sampled 28 days after the second AZD1222 dose. CDR3 loop: CASSVSPSGANVLTF. CDR3 sequence (DNA): TGTGCCAGCAGCGTAAGCCCATCTGGGGCCAACGTCCTGACTTTC.